These 28 T cell receptor beta chains originate from one sample sequenced in a study of shared clonotypes between healthy human individuals. The assay was immunoSEQ multiplex PCR, and TCRdb's table has in-frame clones only and misses some. The sample includes 2,100,000 or so clones, 95% seen only once; the top ten take around 0.13%. The material sequenced was naive CD4+ T cells sorted from blood. Subset indicated: CD45RA+ positively selected. These TCRs come from a man between 18 and 35 years old in good health.

The J gene is TRBJ1-2, the V gene TRBV19; D remains ambiguous. The V gene's germline CDR1 is LNHDA and CDR2 SQIVND (reference sequence). V shed 6 bases and J shed 4 bases, with 12 bases lying between them. There are 13 residues in the CDR3. Written as DNA, the CDR3 is TGTGCCAGTAGGACGACCGACGGCTATGGCTACACCTTC. Protein product: CASRTTDGYGYTF. The full variable domain, rest sourced from reference TRBV19 and TRBJ1-2, is DGGITQSPKYLFRKEGQNVTLSCEQNLNHDAMYWYRQDPGQGLRLIYYSQIVNDFQKGDIAEGYSVSREKKESFPLTVTSAQKNPTAFYLCASRTTDGYGYTFGSGTRLTVV.

As DNA, the CDR3 is TGTGCCATCAGTGAGTCGTCTGATCCGTTCCGGTCGGCCCAGTACTTC. It yields the protein CAISESSDPFRSAQYF. The chain joins TRBV10-3 to TRBJ2-5; D unclear. This CDR3 contains 16 residues. Germline V gene sequence: CDR1 ENHRY, CDR2 SYGVKD. Trimming took off 0 bases at V and 9 bases at J, with 20 bases between the two ends.

This clone was seen once. The gene calls are TRBV2 and TRBJ2-7; 12 bases fit TRBD2. Trimming took 8 bases from V and 4 from J; bases not matched to a gene: 6. CDR3 length: 14 residues. CDR1 and CDR2 (germline): SNHLY, FYNNEI. The CDR3 DNA sequence: TGTGCCAGCCGAACTAGCGGGGGGTTGTACGAGCAGTACTTC. It specifies CASRTSGGLYEQYF.

For this clone: The same CDR3 can be traced to other DNA sequences in this sample. The V call is TRBV7-2, the J call TRBJ1-1, with D unresolved. The V and J ends lost 1 base and 0 bases respectively, with 6 bases between them. CDR3 length: 14 residues. The germline V gene encodes CDR1 SGHTA and CDR2 FQGNSA. The CDR3 nucleotides are TGTGCCAGCAGCTTAGTAGGAGTGAACACTGAAGCTTTCTTT. Translated: CASSLVGVNTEAFF.

J is TRBJ2-6 and V is TRBV5-4; no clear D. Per germline, CDR1 SGHNT and CDR2 YYREEE (reference sequence). Trimming left V 4 bases short and J 0 bases short, with 8 bases between. CDR3 length: 15 residues. The CDR3 reads CASSSDLSGANVLTF. Written as DNA, the CDR3 is TGTGCCAGCAGCAGCGACCTCTCTGGGGCCAACGTCCTGACTTTC. Variable domain in full (rest from reference TRBV5-4 and TRBJ2-6): ETGVTQSPTHLIKTRGQQVTLRCSSQSGHNTVSWYQQALGQGPQFIFQYYREEENGRGNFPPRFSGLQFPNYSSELNVNALELDDSALYLCASSSDLSGANVLTFGAGSRLTVL.

The chain carries TRBV7-9 and TRBJ2-7; D gene uncertain. V was clipped by 1 base and J by 3 bases, with 10 bases between them. CDR3 length: 14 amino acids. Germline CDR1 and CDR2: SEHNR and FQNEAQ (reference sequence). The CDR3 here is CASSLGNSYYEQYF. The CDR3 DNA follows: TGTGCCAGCAGCTTAGGTAACAGCTACTACGAGCAGTACTTC.

This chain uses TRBV19 with TRBJ2-3; 7 bases are shared with TRBD2. This CDR3 spans 13 amino acids. From germline, CDR1 is LNHDA and CDR2 SQIVND (reference sequence). Trimming cost V 6 bases and J 3 bases; bases outside gene matches: 3. The DNA of the CDR3 is TGTGCCAGTAGCGGGGGGATTACAGATACGCAGTATTTT. Translating it yields CASSGGITDTQYF.

The rearrangement links TRBV18 to TRBJ2-7; TRBD1 aligns across 7 bases. This CDR3 comprises 14 residues. The V gene's germline CDR1 is KGHSH and CDR2 LQKENI. V shed 6 bases and J 3 bases; nucleotides not matched to a gene: 8. CDR3 region: CASSADRNHYEQYF. The CDR3, as DNA: TGTGCCAGCTCCGCGGACAGGAACCACTACGAGCAGTACTTC.

This clone was counted a single time. V is TRBV5-6 and J is TRBJ2-7; 7 bases align to TRBD2. CDR1 SGHDT and CDR2 YYEEEE come from the germline V gene. CDR3 size: 15 residues. V shed 1 base and J 6 bases; nucleotides not matched to a gene: 10. CDR3 region: CASSLRGGSPPEQYF. The CDR3 coding sequence is TGTGCCAGCAGCTTGAGGGGCGGGAGCCCCCCCGAGCAGTACTTC.

V gene TRBV19 combines with J gene TRBJ1-5; weak D call: TRBD1 (5 bases). The germline gives CDR1 LNHDA, CDR2 SQIVND (reference sequence). The ends were cut back, 1 base at V and 2 bases at J, with 21 bases in the middle. The CDR3 runs to 19 residues. CDR3 in amino acids: CASSIVPGRKSGGNQPQHF. The CDR3 bases are TGTGCCAGTAGTATAGTACCGGGGCGCAAGTCGGGGGGCAATCAGCCCCAGCATTTT.

This clone was detected once. The chain combines TRBV5-1 with TRBJ2-2, with D unresolved. V was trimmed by 5 bases and J by 0 bases, leaving 14 bases between them. Germline V gene lookup returns CDR1 SGHRS and CDR2 YFSETQ. The CDR3 sequence is 16 residues long. The CDR3 loop is CASSPAGQTNTGELFF. The CDR3 coding sequence is TGCGCCAGCAGTCCTGCCGGGCAAACGAACACCGGGGAGCTGTTTTTT.

The J gene is TRBJ2-1, the V gene TRBV9; 8 bases fit TRBD2. The CDR3 consists of 17 residues. Germline lookup yields CDR1 SGDLS and CDR2 YYNGEE. The trim removed 3 bases at V and 0 bases at J, leaving 8 bases unmatched. CDR3 nucleotides: TGTGCCAGCAGCGCGGGGAGTAGCGGGGACTCCTACAATGAGCAGTTCTTC. Translated, it gives CASSAGSSGDSYNEQFF.

The rearrangement joins TRBV10-3 to TRBJ1-1; no firm D call. Germline V CDR1 and CDR2: ENHRY, SYGVKD. The CDR3 covers 14 residues. V lost 0 bases and J lost 5, with 10 bases in between. CDR3 residues: CAISESAKGTEAFF. In DNA, the CDR3 is TGTGCCATCAGTGAGTCAGCGAAAGGGACTGAAGCTTTCTTT.

J is TRBJ1-1 and V is TRBV7-2; no clear D gene. Germline loops: CDR1 SGHTA, CDR2 FQGNSA. V shed 0 bases and J shed 5 bases, with 13 bases lying between them. The CDR3 spans 15 residues. The CDR3 sequence: CASSLAVSRVTEAFF. CDR3 nucleotide sequence: TGTGCCAGCAGCTTAGCGGTTAGTCGGGTTACTGAAGCTTTCTTT.

The chain is built from TRBV25-1 and TRBJ2-3; D gene unclear. The V and J ends lost 4 bases and 0 bases respectively, with 14 bases between them. The CDR3 spans 16 residues. CDR1 and CDR2 (germline): MGHDK, SYGVNS. The CDR3: CASSGSGFSSTDTQYF. CDR3 nucleotide sequence: TGTGCCAGCAGTGGGTCCGGGTTTTCTAGCACAGATACGCAGTATTTT.

The J gene is TRBJ1-1, the V gene TRBV10-3, with D uncertain. V gave up 3 bases and J gave up 6 bases, with 8 bases separating them. Germline-derived CDR1 and CDR2 are ENHRY and SYGVKD. The CDR3 contains 12 residues. Here the CDR3 DNA reads TGTGCCATCAGTGAACAGCCGCCTGAAGCTTTCTTT. This encodes CAISEQPPEAFF.

This chain uses TRBV27 with TRBJ1-1; 10 bases are shared with TRBD1. The germline gives CDR1 MNHEY, CDR2 SMNVEV (reference sequence). The CDR3 totals 13 residues. V was pared by 5 bases and J by 5 bases, with 2 bases of the junction left unmatched. Written as DNA, the CDR3 is TGTGCCAGCAGTCGGGGACAGGGGACTGAAGCTTTCTTT. Translation: CASSRGQGTEAFF.

The chain recombines TRBV28 with TRBJ2-1; D uncertain. This CDR3 has 16 residues. Germline CDR1 and CDR2: MDHEN and SYDVKM. V lost 5 bases, J lost 5 bases, and 19 bases lay in between. The CDR3 DNA reads TGTGCCAGCAGTCTCCCGGCACCCTTTACTCACAATGAGCAGTTCTTC. This encodes CASSLPAPFTHNEQFF.

The CDR3 DNA reads as TGTGCCAGCAGTGCTCAGGGAAGGTACAATGAGCAGTTCTTC. This translates into CASSAQGRYNEQFF. The chain carries TRBV2 and TRBJ2-1; perhaps TRBD1 as D (5 bases). V shed 4 bases and J shed 4 bases, with 11 bases lying between them. Germline values: CDR1 SNHLY, CDR2 FYNNEI. This CDR3 is built from 14 residues.

The chain uses TRBV7-9 and TRBJ2-7, with 7 bases that match TRBD1. The germline gives CDR1 SEHNR, CDR2 FQNEAQ (reference sequence). V gave up 10 bases and J gave up 0 bases; unmatched junction bases: 9. This CDR3 spans 14 amino acids. CDR3 residues: CATDGQAFSYEQYF. The CDR3, as DNA: TGTGCCACTGATGGACAGGCGTTCTCCTACGAGCAGTACTTC. The whole variable domain, remainder taken from reference TRBV7-9 and TRBJ2-7, is DTGVSQNPRHKITKRGQNVTFRCDPISEHNRLYWYRQTLGQGPEFLTYFQNEAQLEKSRLLSDRFSAERPKGSFSTLEIQRTEQGDSAMYLCATDGQAFSYEQYFGPGTRLTVT.

As regards this clone: At the DNA level, this CDR3 is encoded by other sequences in the same sample as well. The V and J genes are TRBV5-1 and TRBJ2-3; a possible D gene is TRBD2 (6 bases). V was shortened by 4 bases and J by 0 bases, with 12 bases between the two germline ends. CDR3 size: 15 residues. The germline CDR1 and CDR2 sequences are SGHRS and YFSETQ. CDR3 sequence: CASSLGTFSTDTQYF. The DNA for the CDR3 is TGCGCCAGCAGCCTAGGGACTTTTAGCACAGATACGCAGTATTTT. Together with reference TRBV5-1 and TRBJ2-3, the CDR3 gives the full variable domain: KAGVTQTPRYLIKTRGQQVTLSCSPISGHRSVSWYQQTPGQGLQFLFEYFSETQRNKGNFPGRFSGRQFSNSRSEMNVSTLELGDSALYLCASSLGTFSTDTQYFGPGTRLTVL.

The rearrangement joins TRBV7-2 to TRBJ2-7; maybe TRBD2 (5 bases). CDR1 is SGHTA and CDR2 is FQGNSA in the germline V gene. This CDR3 contains 13 residues. V lost 0 bases and J 6 bases, leaving 9 bases between the germline ends. CDR3 DNA sequence: TGTGCCAGCAGCTTAGCACGGCTAGCCGAGCAGTACTTC. Residues: CASSLARLAEQYF.

The V call is TRBV2, the J call TRBJ2-3; 9 nucleotides align to TRBD1. CDR3 length: 15 amino acids. Germline-derived CDR1 and CDR2 are SNHLY and FYNNEI. Germline trimming cut 6 bases from V and 2 bases from J; bases unmatched to any gene: 6. Here the CDR3 reads CASRRTGVNTDTQYF. The CDR3 nucleotides read TGTGCCAGCAGAAGGACAGGGGTAAACACAGATACGCAGTATTTT.

This clone showed up just once. The rearrangement joins TRBV10-1 to TRBJ2-3; TRBD1 or TRBD2 may be the D gene (5 bases each). V was shortened by 4 bases and J by 4 bases, with 12 bases between the two germline ends. The CDR3 runs to 14 residues. The germline V gene has CDR1 WNHNN and CDR2 SYGVQD (reference sequence). CDR3 sequence reads: CASSVGGPSDTQYF. CDR3 sequence (DNA): TGCGCCAGCAGTGTTGGGGGACCCTCAGATACGCAGTATTTT.

This chain joins TRBV6-1 and TRBJ1-6; D gene ambiguous. The germline V and J ends were trimmed by 1 base and 0 bases, with 13 bases remaining between them. The germline V gene has CDR1 MNHNS and CDR2 SASEGT. The CDR3 contains 18 residues. The CDR3 loop is CASSEVPRGSSYNSPLHF. DNA of the CDR3: TGTGCCAGCAGTGAAGTCCCACGGGGTAGCTCCTATAATTCACCCCTCCACTTT.

V and J are TRBV15 and TRBJ2-3, with 8 bases fitting TRBD1. V was clipped by 3 bases and J by 3 bases; unmatched bases: 5. This CDR3 contains 15 residues. Germline V CDR1 and CDR2: LNHNV, YYDKDF (reference sequence). The CDR3 spells CATSSQGAVTDTQYF. Here the CDR3 DNA reads TGTGCCACCAGCAGCCAGGGGGCCGTAACAGATACGCAGTATTTT.

The chain recombines TRBV11-2 with TRBJ2-6; the D gene is possibly TRBD2 (5 bases). Trimming removed 0 bases from V and 2 bases from J, with 8 bases in between. CDR3 length: 16 amino acids. The germline CDR1 and CDR2 sequences are SGHAT and FQNNGV. Here the CDR3 reads CASSLDPGAGANVLTF. In DNA form, the CDR3 reads TGTGCCAGCAGCTTAGATCCCGGGGCTGGGGCCAACGTCCTGACTTTC.

The chain recombines TRBV2 with TRBJ1-2; TRBD1 matches 11 bases. Germline CDR1 and CDR2: SNHLY and FYNNEI. Losses at the gene ends were 7 bases for V and 6 bases for J; bases not matched to a gene: 4. The CDR3 covers 13 residues. The CDR3 nucleotides are TGTGCCAGCACCCGGACAGGGGGCCATGGCTACACCTTC. Its protein is CASTRTGGHGYTF.